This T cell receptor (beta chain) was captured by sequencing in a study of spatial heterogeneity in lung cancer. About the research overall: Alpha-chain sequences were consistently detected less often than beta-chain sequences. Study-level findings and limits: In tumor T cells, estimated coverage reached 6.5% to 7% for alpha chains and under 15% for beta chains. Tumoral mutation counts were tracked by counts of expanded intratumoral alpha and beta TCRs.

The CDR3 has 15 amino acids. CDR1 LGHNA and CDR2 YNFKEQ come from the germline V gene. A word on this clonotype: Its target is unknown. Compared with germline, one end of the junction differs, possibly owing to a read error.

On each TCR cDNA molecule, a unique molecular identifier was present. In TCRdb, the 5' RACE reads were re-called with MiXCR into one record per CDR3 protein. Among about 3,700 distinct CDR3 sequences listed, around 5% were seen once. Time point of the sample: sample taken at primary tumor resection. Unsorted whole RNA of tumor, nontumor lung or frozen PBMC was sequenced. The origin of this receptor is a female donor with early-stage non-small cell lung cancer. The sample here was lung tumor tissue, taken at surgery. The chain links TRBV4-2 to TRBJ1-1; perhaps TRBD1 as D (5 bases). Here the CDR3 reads CESNPSLRGAYEALF. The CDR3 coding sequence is TGTGAAAGCAATCCCAGCCTAAGGGGTGCCTATGAAGCTTTATTT.